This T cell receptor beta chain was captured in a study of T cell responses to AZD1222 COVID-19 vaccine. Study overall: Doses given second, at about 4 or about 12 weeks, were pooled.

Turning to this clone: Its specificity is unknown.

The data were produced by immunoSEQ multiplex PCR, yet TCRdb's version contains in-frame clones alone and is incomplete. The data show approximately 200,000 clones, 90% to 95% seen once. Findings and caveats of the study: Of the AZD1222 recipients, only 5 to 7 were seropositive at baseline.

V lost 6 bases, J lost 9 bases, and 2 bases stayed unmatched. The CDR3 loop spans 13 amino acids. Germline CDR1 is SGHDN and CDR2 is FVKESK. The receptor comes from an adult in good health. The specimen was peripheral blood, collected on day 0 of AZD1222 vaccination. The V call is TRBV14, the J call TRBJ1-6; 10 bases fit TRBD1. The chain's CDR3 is CASSRDRGSPLHF. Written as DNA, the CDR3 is TGTGCCAGCAGTCGGGACAGGGGTTCACCCCTCCACTTT. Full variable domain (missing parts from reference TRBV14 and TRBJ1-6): EAGVTQFPSHSVIEKGQTVTLRCDPISGHDNLYWYRRVMGKEIKFLLHFVKESKQDESGMPNNRFLAERTGGTYSTLKVQPAELEDSGVYFCASSRDRGSPLHFGNGTRLTVT.